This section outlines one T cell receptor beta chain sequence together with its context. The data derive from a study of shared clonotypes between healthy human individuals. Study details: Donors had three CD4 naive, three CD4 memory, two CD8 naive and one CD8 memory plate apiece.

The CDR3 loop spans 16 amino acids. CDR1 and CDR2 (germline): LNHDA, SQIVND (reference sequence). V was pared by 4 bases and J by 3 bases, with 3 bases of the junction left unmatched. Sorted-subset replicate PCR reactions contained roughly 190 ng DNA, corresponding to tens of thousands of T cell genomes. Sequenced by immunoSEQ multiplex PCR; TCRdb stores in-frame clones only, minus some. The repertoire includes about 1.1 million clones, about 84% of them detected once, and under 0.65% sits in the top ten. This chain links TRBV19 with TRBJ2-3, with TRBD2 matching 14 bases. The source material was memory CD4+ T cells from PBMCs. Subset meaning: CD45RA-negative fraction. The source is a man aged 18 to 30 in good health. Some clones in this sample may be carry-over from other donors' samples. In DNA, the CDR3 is TGTGCCAGTAGTAAGACTAGCGGGAGGGTTACAGATACGCAGTATTTT. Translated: CASSKTSGRVTDTQYF. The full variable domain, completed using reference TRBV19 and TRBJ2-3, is DGGITQSPKYLFRKEGQNVTLSCEQNLNHDAMYWYRQDPGQGLRLIYYSQIVNDFQKGDIAEGYSVSREKKESFPLTVTSAQKNPTAFYLCASSKTSGRVTDTQYFGPGTRLTVL.